This TCR beta chain was documented in a study of tumor T cells in aggressive B-cell lymphoma. The assay was immunoSEQ multiplex PCR, and TCRdb's table has in-frame clones only and misses some. The repertoire includes about 100 clones, about three quarters of them detected once, and 36% sits in the top ten. Sequencing was done on a sample of tumor tissue. This clonotype originated in an adult with diffuse large B cell lymphoma.

The CDR3 nucleotides read TGTGCCTGGAGTGAAATGGCAGGGATGAAGTCCGGGGAGCTGTTTTTT. Translated, it gives CAWSEMAGMKSGELFF. This chain joins TRBV30 and TRBJ2-2; a weak D match, TRBD1 (5 bases). This CDR3 comprises 16 residues. Per the germline V gene, CDR1 is GTSNPN and CDR2 is SVGIG (reference sequence). The ends were cut back, 1 base at V and 6 bases at J, with 18 bases in the middle. The variable domain in full, completed from reference TRBV30 and TRBJ2-2, reads SQTIHQWPATLVQPVGSPLSLECTVEGTSNPNLYWYRQAAGRGLQLLFYSVGIGQISSEVPQNLSASRPQDRQFILSSKKLLLSDSGFYLCAWSEMAGMKSGELFFGEGSRLTVL.